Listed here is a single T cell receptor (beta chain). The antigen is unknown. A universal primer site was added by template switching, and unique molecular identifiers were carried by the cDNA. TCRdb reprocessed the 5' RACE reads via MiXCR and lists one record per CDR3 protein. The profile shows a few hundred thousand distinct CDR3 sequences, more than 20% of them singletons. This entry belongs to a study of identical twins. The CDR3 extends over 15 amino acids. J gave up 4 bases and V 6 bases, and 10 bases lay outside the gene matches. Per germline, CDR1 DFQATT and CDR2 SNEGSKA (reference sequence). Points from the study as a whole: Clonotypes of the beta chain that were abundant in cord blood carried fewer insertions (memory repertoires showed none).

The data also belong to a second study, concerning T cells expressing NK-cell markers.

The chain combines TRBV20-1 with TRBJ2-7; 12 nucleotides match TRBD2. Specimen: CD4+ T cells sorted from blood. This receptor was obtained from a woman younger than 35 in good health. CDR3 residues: CSAPIPSGGDYEQYF. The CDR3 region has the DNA TGCAGTGCCCCGATTCCTAGCGGGGGGGATTACGAGCAGTACTTC.